The 17 T cell receptor beta chains presented below share a single source sample, sequenced in a study of CD8 T cells in ankylosing spondylitis. In TCRdb, the 5' RACE reads were re-called with MiXCR into one record per CDR3 protein. This table has approximately 250,000 distinct CDR3 sequences, 30% to 35% appearing once. The sample taken for sequencing was blood, either unsorted or a sorted T cell fraction (not recorded which). All receptors come from a male donor with ankylosing spondylitis or in good health (not recorded which).

This chain links TRBV2 with TRBJ2-7, with D perhaps TRBD2 (5 bases). With 7 bases removed from V and 4 bases from J, the gap between germline ends came to 14 bases. Germline assignment: CDR1 SNHLY and CDR2 FYNNEI. The CDR3 is made up of 13 amino acids. The CDR3 spells CASTLPSGYEQYF. CDR3 bases: TGTGCCAGCACTCTCCCGTCGGGGTACGAGCAGTACTTC.

The CDR3: CASSQVGGGGNTDTQYF. CDR3 in DNA: TGTGCCAGCAGCCAAGTTGGAGGCGGGGGGAACACAGATACGCAGTATTTT. The genes are TRBV4-2 and TRBJ2-3, with TRBD2 matching 8 bases. V shed 1 base, J shed 2 bases, and the junction held 8 bases outside the gene matches. The germline gives CDR1 LGHNA, CDR2 YNFKEQ. This CDR3 has 17 amino acids.

This clonotype turned up a few times. The genes are TRBV20-1 and TRBJ2-3; D is undetermined. There are 15 residues in the CDR3. Germline V lookup: CDR1 DFQATT, CDR2 SNEGSKA (reference sequence). V lost 5 bases to trimming and J lost 0 bases, with 15 bases between them. The CDR3 DNA reads as TGCAGTGCTCAGAAAGTCACCTATAGCACAGATACGCAGTATTTT. Translating it yields CSAQKVTYSTDTQYF.

The rearrangement uses TRBV29-1 and TRBJ2-3; 8 positions match TRBD1. CDR1 SQVTM and CDR2 ANQGSEA come from the germline V gene. CDR3 length: 16 residues. V lost 1 base to trimming and J lost 4 bases; unmatched junction nucleotides: 10. The DNA for the CDR3 is TGCAGCGTTGAAGGGCTAGGGACAGGAGTCCCAGATACGCAGTATTTT. Translating it yields CSVEGLGTGVPDTQYF.

This clonotype was seen a few times. The genes are TRBV20-1 and TRBJ1-1, with TRBD1 as a possible D gene (6 bases). This CDR3 contains 14 residues. Germline V gene lookup returns CDR1 DFQATT and CDR2 SNEGSKA (reference sequence). The V gene lost 4 bases and the J gene lost 1 base, with 13 bases spanning the gap. The CDR3 coding sequence is TGCAGTGCTAACGGGGGGCGGGGGAACACTGAAGCTTTCTTT. Translating gives CSANGGRGNTEAFF.

This clonotype was observed many times. The chain recombines TRBV27 with TRBJ1-6; no reliable D call. Germline CDR1 reads MNHEY; CDR2 reads SMNVEV (reference sequence). Trimming removed 6 bases at V and 6 bases at J, with 18 bases between. This CDR3 contains 16 residues. In DNA form, the CDR3 reads TGTGCCAGCAGGTGGACTCGCGGGGATGGTAATTCACCCCTCCACTTT. It specifies CASRWTRGDGNSPLHF.

This clonotype has a count of ten or more. This chain uses TRBV12-3 or TRBV12-4 with TRBJ2-2; TRBD1 matches at 8 bases. The CDR3 is 14 amino acids. With 3 bases clipped from V and 7 bases from J, the junction kept 4 bases outside the gene matches. CDR3 coding DNA: TGTGCCAGCAGTTTCGGGACAGGAAGCGGGGAGCTGTTTTTT. Protein: CASSFGTGSGELFF.

Here the CDR3 reads CASSYLDRSYEQYF. The CDR3 nucleotides are TGTGCCAGCAGTTATCTCGACCGGTCCTACGAGCAGTACTTC. V usage is TRBV6-5 and J usage is TRBJ2-7; no firm D call. This CDR3 has 14 amino acids. Germline V CDR1 and CDR2: MNHEY, SVGAGI. The V and J ends lost 3 bases and 1 base respectively, with 10 bases between them.

At least ten counts were recorded for this clonotype. V gene TRBV28 combines with J gene TRBJ2-7; D is uncertain. V was pared by 1 base and J by 6 bases, with 13 bases between. CDR3 length: 14 amino acids. Germline assignment: CDR1 MDHEN and CDR2 SYDVKM. The DNA of the CDR3 is TGTGCCAGCAGTTTATCCGGGCGCGTGTTCGAGCAGTACTTC. It encodes CASSLSGRVFEQYF.

The genes are TRBV7-9 and TRBJ2-1; D gene uncertain. The CDR3 length is 15 residues. CDR1 and CDR2 (germline): SEHNR, FQNEAQ (reference sequence). Trimming removed 1 base from V and 8 bases from J, with 15 bases in between. CDR3 loop: CASSLDGYGRYEQFF. CDR3 bases: TGTGCCAGCAGCTTAGACGGGTATGGTCGATATGAGCAGTTCTTC.

This clonotype was picked up a small number of times. The chain recombines TRBV6-1 with TRBJ2-6; D not certain. CDR3 length equals 16 residues. The V and J ends lost 4 bases and 0 bases respectively, with 10 bases between them. CDR1 is MNHNS and CDR2 is SASEGT in the germline V gene. The chain's CDR3 is CASSGGRRSGANVLTF. The CDR3 DNA reads as TGTGCCAGCAGTGGCGGACGGCGCTCTGGGGCCAACGTCCTGACTTTC.

The chain is built from TRBV12-3 or TRBV12-4 and TRBJ2-7, with 7 nucleotides matching TRBD1. Trimming at V came to 6 bases and at J to 2 bases, leaving 7 bases not matched to a gene. The CDR3 has 14 amino acids. The CDR3 region has the DNA TGTGCCAGCAGACCCGACAGGGAAGCCTACGAGCAGTACTTC. Protein product: CASRPDREAYEQYF.

This sequence joins TRBV3-1 and TRBJ1-5; D is perhaps TRBD1 (6 bases). Trimming removed 1 base from V and 5 bases from J, with 9 bases in between. Per germline, CDR1 LGHDT and CDR2 YNNKEL (reference sequence). The CDR3 loop spans 14 amino acids. The CDR3 protein is CASSQAGAYQPQHF. In nucleotides, the CDR3 is TGTGCCAGCAGCCAAGCAGGGGCGTATCAGCCCCAGCATTTT.

This chain joins TRBV15 and TRBJ2-3; tentative D call: TRBD2 (6 bases). Deletions cut 0 bases from V and 0 bases from J, with 10 bases between. The CDR3 loop spans 16 amino acids. Per the germline V gene, CDR1 is LNHNV and CDR2 is YYDKDF (reference sequence). In DNA form, the CDR3 reads TGTGCCACCAGCAGAGATGGGCGGGGTAGCACAGATACGCAGTATTTT. It translates to CATSRDGRGSTDTQYF.

The sample holds one count of this clonotype. The chain combines TRBV27 with TRBJ2-7, with 7 bases that match TRBD2. The CDR3 length is 11 residues. Germline CDR1 is MNHEY and CDR2 is SMNVEV (reference sequence). The CDR3: CQPSGGVEQYF. CDR3 sequence (DNA): TGTCAACCCTCGGGGGGTGTTGAGCAGTACTTC.

The chain carries TRBV20-1 and TRBJ2-3; D ambiguous. V was trimmed by 1 base and J by 2 bases, leaving 4 bases between them. Per the germline V gene, CDR1 is DFQATT and CDR2 is SNEGSKA (reference sequence). There are 12 residues in the CDR3. This CDR3 reads CSARGNTDTQYF. Written as DNA, the CDR3 is TGCAGTGCTAGAGGGAACACAGATACGCAGTATTTT.

This clonotype occurred a few times. The CDR3: CASSSYNEQYF. The CDR3 region has the DNA TGTGCCAGCAGTTCTTACAATGAGCAGTACTTC. This rearrangement joins TRBV12-3 or TRBV12-4 to TRBJ2-7; D not certain. V was clipped by 4 bases and J by 7 bases, with 8 bases between them. The CDR3 is 11 residues long.